One sample yielded the 28 T cell receptor beta chains listed below, sequenced in a study of blood T cell repertoires in COVID-19. Here immunoSEQ multiplex PCR was the method, and the copy in TCRdb shows in-frame clones only, minus some. The sample carries 250,000 or so clones, 91% recorded once. Sequencing was performed on PBMCs or T cells enriched from blood (not recorded which). The receptors shown here come from a human donor in a cohort exposed to, infected with or recovered from COVID-19 (not recorded which). The donor label of this sample is uncertain.

The V call is TRBV28, the J call TRBJ2-1, with 12 positions matching TRBD2. After removal of 3 bases from V and 6 bases from J, the junction contained 9 bases not matched to a gene. From germline, CDR1 is MDHEN and CDR2 SYDVKM. The CDR3 extends over 17 amino acids. DNA of the CDR3: TGTGCCAGCAGTTTCGGTCTAGCGGGGGGGGTTAGCAATGAGCAGTTCTTC. It encodes CASSFGLAGGVSNEQFF.

The rearrangement links TRBV30 to TRBJ2-7; possibly TRBD2 for D (7 bases). The germline V gene encodes CDR1 GTSNPN and CDR2 SVGIG (reference sequence). V gave up 2 bases and J gave up 0 bases, with 11 bases separating them. The CDR3 sequence is 14 residues long. CDR3 residues: CAWSRGASSYEQYF. The CDR3 nucleotides are TGTGCCTGGAGTCGGGGGGCTAGCTCCTACGAGCAGTACTTC.

The genes are TRBV19 and TRBJ2-1; 8 bases are a match to TRBD1. Germline CDR1 reads LNHDA; CDR2 reads SQIVND (reference sequence). V lost 8 bases and J lost 2; bases outside the gene matches: 11. This CDR3 has 16 amino acids. CDR3 DNA sequence: TGTGCCAGTGTTCAGGGGGCAGGGGGACCCTACAATGAGCAGTTCTTC. It encodes CASVQGAGGPYNEQFF.

V usage is TRBV7-2 and J usage is TRBJ2-7; 8 bases agree with TRBD2. The germline CDR1 and CDR2 sequences are SGHTA and FQGNSA. The CDR3 length is 17 residues. The V segment lost 3 bases and the J segment 0 bases; nucleotides outside the gene matches: 10. The CDR3 nucleotides are TGTGCCAGCAGCTTTTTCGCCGGGACTAGAAACTCCTACGAGCAGTACTTC. Protein: CASSFFAGTRNSYEQYF.

V and J are TRBV19 and TRBJ2-2; TRBD1 matches 7 bases. There are 12 residues in the CDR3. The J segment lost 6 bases and the V segment lost 7 bases, leaving 2 bases of the junction unmatched. CDR1 and CDR2 (germline): LNHDA, SQIVND (reference sequence). The CDR3 sequence: CASTQGAGELFF. CDR3 coding DNA: TGTGCCAGTACTCAGGGGGCCGGGGAGCTGTTTTTT.

V and J are TRBV4-3 and TRBJ1-4; D not resolved. Trimming cost V 1 base and J 8 bases, with 8 bases left between them. There are 13 residues in the CDR3. Germline values: CDR1 LGHNA, CDR2 YSLEER. CDR3 amino acids: CASSQGFREKLFF. As DNA, the CDR3 is TGCGCCAGCAGCCAAGGGTTCAGAGAAAAACTGTTTTTT.

The chain employs TRBV4-2 and TRBJ2-1, with TRBD2 identical over 12 bases. In germline, CDR1 is LGHNA, CDR2 YNFKEQ. The CDR3 runs 17 residues. V was clipped by 3 bases and J by 5 bases; unmatched bases: 8. The CDR3 nucleotides read TGTGCCAGCAGCCATCAAGGACTAGCGGGGACTGACAATGAGCAGTTCTTC. Its protein is CASSHQGLAGTDNEQFF.

This CDR3 reads CAISEVTGAMNTEAFF. CDR3 coding DNA: TGTGCCATCAGTGAGGTGACAGGGGCGATGAACACTGAAGCTTTCTTT. The chain joins TRBV10-3 to TRBJ1-1; 8 nucleotides agree with TRBD1. V dropped 2 bases and J dropped 0; count of bases not matched to a gene: 5. The CDR3 covers 16 residues. CDR1 ENHRY and CDR2 SYGVKD come from the germline V gene.

The chain is built from TRBV5-6 and TRBJ1-1, with a tentative D call TRBD1 (6 bases). Trimming took 0 bases from V and 4 from J, leaving 19 bases between them. The CDR3 is 17 residues long. Per germline, CDR1 SGHDT and CDR2 YYEEEE. CDR3 in DNA: TGTGCCAGCAGCTTGGGGCAGGGGAGAGTGGCTGGCACTGAAGCTTTCTTT. Protein sequence: CASSLGQGRVAGTEAFF.

The chain links TRBV12-2 to TRBJ2-7; the table's D call, TRBD2, has no DNA check behind it. TRBV12-2 is reported as a pseudogene. The CDR3 length is 13 residues. The CDR3 reads CASRLVSRGEQYF. CDR3 bases: TGTGCAAGTCGCTTAGTTTCACGGGGGGAGCAGTACTTC.

CDR3 amino acids: CATSRDGQANEKLFF. The CDR3 region has the DNA TGTGCCACCAGCAGAGATGGGCAAGCTAATGAAAAACTGTTTTTT. J is TRBJ1-4 and V is TRBV15; no clear D gene. CDR3 length: 15 amino acids. Germline V gene sequence: CDR1 LNHNV, CDR2 YYDKDF (reference sequence). V gave up 0 bases and J gave up 3 bases, with 8 bases separating them.

V is TRBV9 and J is TRBJ2-1; TRBD1 might be the D (5 bases). V was shortened by 3 bases and J by 2 bases, with 12 bases between the two germline ends. This CDR3 has 15 amino acids. CDR1 and CDR2 (germline): SGDLS, YYNGEE. Here the CDR3 reads CASSAQWGAYNEQFF. CDR3 coding DNA: TGTGCCAGCAGCGCTCAGTGGGGCGCCTACAATGAGCAGTTCTTC.

Details on this clone: This CDR3 is also generated by other DNA sequences in the sample. The J gene is TRBJ2-7, the V gene TRBV5-1; 8 nucleotides line up with TRBD1. The CDR3 extends over 13 amino acids. CDR1 and CDR2 from the germline V gene are SGHRS and YFSETQ. The V gene end was trimmed by 4 bases and the J gene end by 3 bases; junction bases not matched to a gene: 3. The CDR3 loop is CASSPTGGYEQYF. The CDR3 bases are TGCGCCAGCAGCCCCACAGGGGGCTACGAGCAGTACTTC.

This clone showed up just once. The J gene is TRBJ1-4, the V gene TRBV9; D uncertain. The CDR3 is 14 amino acids. The germline gives CDR1 SGDLS, CDR2 YYNGEE. V was trimmed by 7 bases and J by 7 bases, leaving 17 bases between them. CDR3 coding DNA: TGTGCCAGCGATCTAGCCGGTTCGGGTGAAAAACTGTTTTTT. Translating gives CASDLAGSGEKLFF.

The V gene is TRBV4-1, the J gene TRBJ2-7, with 11 nucleotides matching TRBD1. The germline gives CDR1 MGHRA, CDR2 YSYEKL. V was clipped by 3 bases and J by 8 bases; unmatched bases: 12. CDR3 length: 16 residues. The CDR3 loop reads CASSHPTRDRGFKQYF. CDR3 nucleotide sequence: TGCGCCAGCAGCCATCCGACCCGGGACAGGGGGTTTAAGCAGTACTTC.

V and J are TRBV15 and TRBJ2-1; D unclear. The germline V gene has CDR1 LNHNV and CDR2 YYDKDF (reference sequence). V lost 0 bases and J 4 bases, leaving 7 bases between the germline ends. This CDR3 has 14 amino acids. This CDR3 reads CATSREAAYNEQFF. CDR3 coding DNA: TGTGCCACCAGCAGAGAGGCTGCATACAATGAGCAGTTCTTC.

The gene calls are TRBV19 and TRBJ2-1; TRBD2 matches at 11 bases. V lost 1 base, J lost 4 bases, and 9 bases stayed unmatched. CDR1 is LNHDA, CDR2 SQIVND, per germline (reference sequence). The CDR3 is 18 residues long. Written as DNA, the CDR3 is TGTGCCAGTAGTATAGCTTTAGCGGGGGGGGCAGCTTACAATGAGCAGTTCTTC. This encodes CASSIALAGGAAYNEQFF.

This chain uses TRBV7-9 with TRBJ2-1; D ambiguous. Germline values: CDR1 SEHNR, CDR2 FQNEAQ (reference sequence). The germline V and J ends were trimmed by 5 bases and 16 bases, with 12 bases remaining between them. The CDR3 spans 10 residues. This CDR3 reads CASSPISPFF. The CDR3 bases are TGTGCCAGCAGCCCTATTAGCCCCTTCTTC.

The V and J genes are TRBV30 and TRBJ1-6, with D uncertain. Germline CDR1 is GTSNPN and CDR2 is SVGIG (reference sequence). V was pared by 0 bases and J by 6 bases, with 15 bases between. The CDR3 length is 16 residues. The DNA for the CDR3 is TGTGCCTGGAGTGTACTCCGGCGACTTCCTAATTCACCCCTCCACTTT. Translated: CAWSVLRRLPNSPLHF.

This rearrangement joins TRBV5-1 to TRBJ1-2; TRBD1 agrees at 12 bases. Trimming at V came to 3 bases and at J to 4 bases, leaving 10 bases not matched to a gene. This CDR3 is 17 amino acids long. Germline-derived CDR1 and CDR2 are SGHRS and YFSETQ. The chain's CDR3 is CASSYSPGQGATYGYTF. The CDR3, as DNA: TGCGCCAGCAGCTATTCTCCGGGACAGGGGGCAACCTATGGCTACACCTTC.

This clone was seen more than once but under ten times. The gene calls are TRBV7-2 and TRBJ1-5; D perhaps matches TRBD1 (5 bases). Germline-derived CDR1 and CDR2 are SGHTA and FQGNSA. The CDR3 has 14 residues. The V and J ends lost 1 base and 7 bases respectively, with 11 bases between them. CDR3 loop: CASSLDGGGQPQHF. DNA for the CDR3: TGTGCCAGCAGCTTAGACGGGGGAGGGCAGCCCCAGCATTTT.

This rearrangement joins TRBV9 to TRBJ2-1, with TRBD2 matching 8 bases. The CDR3 contains 15 residues. Trimming removed 3 bases from V and 4 bases from J; junction bases left unmatched: 6. From germline, CDR1 is SGDLS and CDR2 YYNGEE. CDR3 loop: CASSARGVSYNEQFF. CDR3 bases: TGTGCCAGCAGCGCGCGGGGGGTTTCTTACAATGAGCAGTTCTTC.

This clone was detected only once. The J gene is TRBJ1-6, the V gene TRBV4-2, with D uncertain. This CDR3 spans 17 amino acids. Germline V gene lookup returns CDR1 LGHNA and CDR2 YNFKEQ. Trimming took 1 base from V and 8 from J, leaving 18 bases between them. The CDR3 sequence is CASSQGGWGFGDSPLHF. Written as DNA, the CDR3 is TGTGCCAGCAGCCAAGGGGGATGGGGTTTCGGGGATTCACCCCTCCACTTT.

The rearrangement uses TRBV19 and TRBJ2-2; D remains ambiguous. The ends were cut back, 6 bases at V and 1 base at J, with 15 bases in the middle. From germline, CDR1 is LNHDA and CDR2 SQIVND (reference sequence). The CDR3 runs to 16 residues. CDR3: CASSYAPPGNTGELFF. CDR3 sequence (DNA): TGTGCCAGTAGCTACGCCCCGCCCGGGAACACCGGGGAGCTGTTTTTT.

This chain joins TRBV30 and TRBJ2-1; 8 bases agree with TRBD2. V lost 0 bases to trimming and J lost 4 bases; unmatched junction nucleotides: 2. The CDR3 loop spans 14 amino acids. Germline V gives CDR1 GTSNPN, CDR2 SVGIG (reference sequence). CDR3 sequence (DNA): TGTGCCTGGAGTGTAAGCGGGGGATACAATGAGCAGTTCTTC. Protein product: CAWSVSGGYNEQFF.

The chain carries TRBV4-1 and TRBJ2-1; TRBD2 agrees at 9 bases. CDR3 length: 15 residues. Losses at the gene ends were 6 bases for V and 5 bases for J; bases not matched to a gene: 8. Germline assignment: CDR1 MGHRA and CDR2 YSYEKL. CDR3 sequence reads: CASRNPASGDNEQFF. DNA of the CDR3: TGCGCCAGCAGAAACCCCGCTAGCGGGGACAATGAGCAGTTCTTC.

The J gene is TRBJ1-2, the V gene TRBV29-1; D perhaps matches TRBD1 (5 bases). Trimming stripped 7 bases from V and 5 bases from J, with 17 bases between. The CDR3 spans 13 residues. Germline assignment: CDR1 SQVTM and CDR2 ANQGSEA. CDR3 loop: CSAHRQFSYGYTF. DNA for the CDR3: TGCAGCGCCCACAGACAGTTTTCTTATGGCTACACCTTC.

This chain links TRBV12-3 or TRBV12-4 with TRBJ1-4, with D perhaps TRBD1 (6 bases). V was clipped by 1 base and J by 7 bases, with 7 bases between them. The CDR3 runs to 13 residues. Written as DNA, the CDR3 is TGTGCCAGCAGTTTAGAAGGGGGTGAAAAACTGTTTTTT. Encoded protein: CASSLEGGEKLFF.